Listed below are T cell receptor beta chains from one sample, sequenced in a study of beta chain features in type 1 diabetes. Repertoires were generated with immunoSEQ multiplex PCR, while TCRdb's copy carries only in-frame clones and drops some. The sample holds hundreds of thousands of clones; 13% are singletons and the top ten take approximately 0.022%. Sequenced: naive CD4+ T cells from blood. These receptors were taken from a man in his late teens or twenties with type 1 diabetes. The CDR3 runs from the conserved cysteine through the conserved F or W. The D gene is left open where the match is weak. Some rows have no size entry. The others give once, few or many, or a class for an expanded clone.

.	TRBV27	TRBD1	TRBJ2-7	CASSFNVQGAYEQYF	TGTGCCAGCAGTTTCAACGTCCAGGGGGCCTACGAGCAGTACTTC
.	TRBV27	.	TRBJ1-2	CASSLTFDSLVYGYTF	TGTGCCAGCAGTTTAACCTTTGACAGCCTGGTCTATGGCTACACCTTC
.	TRBV5-8	TRBD1	TRBJ1-2	CASSFTGDGYTF	TGTGCCAGCAGCTTCACAGGGGATGGCTACACCTTC
few	TRBV20-1	.	TRBJ2-5	CSAAQETQYF	TGCAGTGCCGCCCAAGAGACCCAGTACTTC
.	TRBV6-5	TRBD1	TRBJ1-1	CASSPDRGNTEAFF	TGTGCCAGCAGCCCCGACAGGGGAAACACTGAAGCTTTCTTT
.	TRBV25-1	TRBD1	TRBJ2-1	CASSKGALEYNEQFF	TGTGCCAGCAGTAAGGGGGCCCTGGAATACAATGAGCAGTTCTTC
.	TRBV2	.	TRBJ1-2	CASRRTGGYGYTF	TGTGCCAGCAGACGCACGGGAGGGTATGGCTACACCTTC
.	TRBV7-9	.	TRBJ2-7	CASSLDGTLSYEQYF	TGTGCCAGCAGCTTAGACGGAACCTTGTCCTACGAGCAGTACTTC
.	TRBV18	.	TRBJ1-2	CASSTNEGGYTF	TGTGCCAGCTCAACTAACGAGGGTGGCTACACCTTC
.	TRBV11-2	.	TRBJ2-7	CASSLGTDNEQYF	TGTGCCAGCAGCTTAGGGACAGACAACGAGCAGTACTTC
few	TRBV27	.	TRBJ2-3	CASSLRLGSTDTQYF	TGTGCCAGCAGTTTAAGGTTAGGGTCCACAGATACGCAGTATTTT
.	TRBV5-6	TRBD1	TRBJ2-2	CASSSPGQYTGELFF	TGTGCCAGCAGCTCTCCGGGACAGTACACCGGGGAGCTGTTTTTT
few	TRBV14	.	TRBJ1-1	CASSLTDTEAFF	TGTGCCAGCAGCCTTACGGACACTGAAGCTTTCTTT
.	TRBV10-3	.	TRBJ2-5	CAISEFRDETQYF	TGTGCCATCAGTGAGTTCAGGGATGAGACCCAGTACTTC
few	TRBV18	.	TRBJ2-7	CASSPDVSSYEQYF	TGTGCCAGCTCCCCTGATGTCAGCTCCTACGAGCAGTACTTC
few	TRBV19	.	TRBJ1-4	CASSPIEAGLDNEKLFF	TGTGCCAGTAGTCCCATAGAGGCAGGGTTAGATAATGAAAAACTGTTTTTT
.	TRBV5-1	.	TRBJ2-1	CASSLVAGSSYNEQFF	TGCGCCAGCAGCTTGGTTGCGGGGAGCTCCTACAATGAGCAGTTCTTC
.	TRBV9	TRBD1	TRBJ2-2	CASSLTGGQNTGELFF	TGTGCCAGCAGCCTAACAGGGGGCCAGAACACCGGGGAGCTGTTTTTT
.	TRBV14	.	TRBJ1-6	CASSSGRLLRNSPLHF	TGTGCCAGTTCTTCCGGGAGGCTCCTGAGGAATTCACCCCTCCACTTT
few	TRBV7-6	.	TRBJ1-3	CASSLAQVGAGNTIYF	TGTGCCAGCAGCTTAGCCCAAGTGGGGGCTGGAAACACCATATATTTT
.	TRBV5-1	TRBD2	TRBJ2-3	CASSLWTSGGRTDTQYF	TGCGCCAGCAGCCTCTGGACTAGCGGGGGCCGCACAGATACGCAGTATTTT
.	TRBV7-2	.	TRBJ2-5	CASSLAGLGRETQYF	TGTGCCAGCAGCTTAGCTGGGCTGGGTAGGGAGACCCAGTACTTC
few	TRBV19	TRBD1	TRBJ2-5	CASSIGGTGVETQYF	TGTGCCAGTAGTATAGGAGGGACAGGGGTAGAGACCCAGTACTTC
.	TRBV6-1	TRBD1	TRBJ1-6	CASSDSGTGGIPLHF	TGTGCCAGCAGTGATAGCGGGACAGGGGGCATCCCCCTCCACTTT
.	TRBV13	TRBD1	TRBJ2-7	CASSSGTGVNEQYF	TGTGCCAGCAGCTCCGGGACAGGGGTAAACGAGCAGTACTTC
.	TRBV6-1	.	TRBJ1-4	CASRSQLMEKLFF	TGTGCCAGCAGGAGTCAACTAATGGAAAAACTGTTTTTT
.	TRBV7-8	.	TRBJ1-2	CASSLALGDYGYTF	TGTGCCAGCAGCTTAGCGCTAGGGGACTATGGCTACACCTTC
few	TRBV27	.	TRBJ1-2	CASSFLREVYGYTF	TGTGCCAGCAGTTTTCTCAGGGAGGTCTATGGCTACACCTTC
.	TRBV25-1	.	TRBJ2-5	CASSENGETQYF	TGTGCCAGCAGTGAGAATGGGGAGACCCAGTACTTC
few	TRBV15	.	TRBJ2-7	CATSSGGSKTSYEQYF	TGTGCCACCAGCAGTGGAGGATCAAAGACCTCCTACGAGCAGTACTTC
few	TRBV27	.	TRBJ1-1	CASSRMARTEAFF	TGTGCCAGCAGTCGGATGGCCCGCACTGAAGCTTTCTTT
few	TRBV30	.	TRBJ2-7	CAWSRVSYEQYF	TGTGCCTGGAGTAGGGTATCCTACGAGCAGTACTTC
.	TRBV9	TRBD2	TRBJ2-7	CASSPGASGGYEQYF	TGTGCCAGCAGCCCTGGCGCTAGCGGGGGTTACGAGCAGTACTTC
few	TRBV5-1	TRBD1	TRBJ2-1	CASSLATGTGVVHEQFF	TGCGCCAGCAGCTTGGCCACAGGGACAGGGGTTGTCCATGAGCAGTTCTTC
.	TRBV9	.	TRBJ2-7	CASSPWDGAYEQYF	TGTGCCAGCAGCCCCTGGGACGGCGCCTACGAGCAGTACTTC
few	TRBV6-1	.	TRBJ2-3	CASSSFADTQYF	TGTGCCAGCAGTTCTTTTGCGGATACGCAGTATTTT
few	TRBV28	.	TRBJ1-1	CASSWRDTEAFF	TGTGCCAGCAGTTGGCGCGACACTGAAGCTTTCTTT
few	TRBV25-1	.	TRBJ2-3	CASSGGPIRTDTQYF	TGTGCCAGCAGTGGGGGACCGATTCGCACAGATACGCAGTATTTT
few	TRBV30	.	TRBJ2-5	CAWNSGTETQYF	TGTGCCTGGAACTCGGGGACGGAGACCCAGTACTTC
.	TRBV28	.	TRBJ1-2	CASSPPRGRSGYTF	TGTGCCAGCAGCCCGCCGCGGGGGCGTAGTGGCTACACCTTC